A single sample is the source of the 3 T cell receptor beta chains below, sequenced in a study of beta chain features in type 1 diabetes (dated by TCRdb to about 2018). The library came from the immunoSEQ multiplex PCR assay. All of the isolated RNA was reverse transcribed with the High Capacity cDNA Reverse Transcription Kit, so expressed TCRB transcripts were sequenced. What TCRdb holds here is the immuneACCESS table cut down to in-frame rearrangements. Part of the clones is not present; checked against another copy, under half of the missing clones reflect an unresolved V gene, and the others are unexplained. This sample gives under 450,000 clones in total; over 11% of them show up just once. The ten largest make up 0.03% to 0.04% of the sample. Sequenced: naive CD4+ T cells from blood. Interpreted using the paper, the cell subset or site label stands for: true naive CD4+ T cells. These receptors all come from a man between 25 and 39 years old in good health.

The sample holds a few counts of this clone. The genes are TRBV9 and TRBJ1-4; D is uncertain. Trimming took off 3 bases at V and 2 bases at J, with 11 bases between the two ends. The CDR3 is 15 amino acids. The germline V gene encodes CDR1 SGDLS and CDR2 YYNGEE. CDR3 residues: CASSADPNTNEKLFF. As DNA, the CDR3 is TGTGCCAGCAGCGCGGACCCGAATACTAATGAAAAACTGTTTTTT.

The CDR3 DNA reads as TGTGCCAGCAGCTTGAAGACAGGACTCGCATACTATGGCTACACCTTC. Its translation is CASSLKTGLAYYGYTF. The chain has TRBV7-9 and TRBJ1-2; maybe TRBD1 (6 bases). CDR3 size: 16 residues. Trimming took 3 bases from V and 3 from J, leaving 17 bases between them. The germline V gene has CDR1 SEHNR and CDR2 FQNEAQ (reference sequence).

The rearrangement joins TRBV29-1 to TRBJ1-2, with 7 bases fitting TRBD1. V trimming: 7 bases; J trimming: 8 bases; junction bases outside the gene matches: 10. This CDR3 spans 12 amino acids. CDR1 is SQVTM, CDR2 ANQGSEA, per germline. The CDR3 coding sequence is TGCAGCGGTGTACAGGGGTTCGGGGGCTACACCTTC. Protein product: CSGVQGFGGYTF.